Shown below are 17 T cell receptor beta chains from a single sample sequenced in a study of T cell repertoires in cytomegalovirus infection. Each CDR3 protein is one row after TCRdb ran MiXCR on the reads. The sample has approximately 290,000 distinct CDR3 sequences; about 23% are singletons. Material: PBMCs. The receptors shown here come from a human donor in good health (CMV status not recorded). Some clones in this sample may be carry-over from other donors' samples.

The chain joins TRBV28 to TRBJ1-2; no firm D call. This CDR3 region has 11 residues. Germline V gene sequence: CDR1 MDHEN, CDR2 SYDVKM. Trimming cost V 6 bases and J 5 bases, with 7 bases left between them. The DNA of the CDR3 is TGTGCCAGCAGGGATCAATATGGCTACACCTTC. Translated, it gives CASRDQYGYTF.

This clonotype was seen repeatedly, ten times or more. The chain carries TRBV7-2 and TRBJ2-4, with TRBD2 matching 14 bases. Germline V CDR1 and CDR2: SGHTA, FQGNSA. The CDR3 is 13 residues long. V shed 4 bases and J 14 bases; nucleotides not matched to a gene: 4. DNA for the CDR3: TGTGCCAGCAGCTCGGGACTAGCGGGAGCGGAGTACTTC. It yields the protein CASSSGLAGAEYF.

This clonotype was seen many times. The V and J genes are TRBV7-2 and TRBJ2-5; unclear D gene. Trimming removed 2 bases at V and 10 bases at J, with 11 bases between. The CDR3 loop spans 12 amino acids. Looked up from germline, CDR1 is SGHTA and CDR2 is FQGNSA. The CDR3 sequence is CASSLPRSVQYF. The CDR3 DNA reads TGTGCCAGCAGCTTACCTAGGAGCGTCCAGTACTTC.

This clonotype was seen many times. The V and J genes are TRBV7-6 and TRBJ1-1; D gene ambiguous. With 3 bases removed from V and 3 bases from J, the gap between germline ends came to 17 bases. Germline V CDR1 and CDR2: SGHVS, FNYEAQ. The CDR3 extends over 16 amino acids. The CDR3 bases are TGTGCCAGCAGCTTGGTCAGGACTCTGAGGGACACTGAAGCTTTCTTT. Amino acids: CASSLVRTLRDTEAFF.

This clonotype was seen more than once but under ten times. The genes are TRBV15 and TRBJ2-7, with D possibly being TRBD1 (6 bases). Trimming removed 3 bases from V and 4 bases from J, with 13 bases in between. Germline V gives CDR1 LNHNV, CDR2 YYDKDF (reference sequence). This CDR3 contains 14 residues. The CDR3 sequence: CATSRETGRYEQYF. CDR3 nucleotide sequence: TGTGCCACCAGCAGGGAGACAGGAAGATACGAGCAGTACTTC.

In its sample, this clonotype was seen a few times. The chain uses TRBV2 and TRBJ1-2; TRBD1 aligns across 7 bases. The CDR3 extends over 16 amino acids. V was clipped by 6 bases and J by 2 bases; unmatched bases: 12. Germline CDR1 is SNHLY and CDR2 is FYNNEI. In nucleotides, the CDR3 is TGTGCCAGCAGCGTCAGTCGGACAGGCGGAAACTATGGCTACACCTTC. It encodes CASSVSRTGGNYGYTF.

This clonotype occurred many times. The chain employs TRBV7-2 and TRBJ1-2, with TRBD1 matching 10 bases. This CDR3 is 13 amino acids long. Germline values: CDR1 SGHTA, CDR2 FQGNSA. V shed 5 bases, J shed 8 bases, and the junction held 5 bases outside the gene matches. The CDR3 nucleotides read TGTGCCAGCAGCAGAGGGACAGGGGAAGGCTACACCTTC. Translating gives CASSRGTGEGYTF.

V gene TRBV10-3 combines with J gene TRBJ2-3; the match to TRBD2 covers 9 bases. The CDR3 consists of 13 residues. The germline CDR1 and CDR2 sequences are ENHRY and SYGVKD. V lost 7 bases and J lost 3; bases outside the gene matches: 2. In nucleotides, the CDR3 is TGTGCCATCACCGGACTAGCGACAGATACGCAGTATTTT. This codes for CAITGLATDTQYF.

The chain employs TRBV14 and TRBJ2-3; D call uncertain. Trimming took off 1 base at V and 6 bases at J, with 8 bases between the two ends. Germline CDR1 and CDR2: SGHDN and FVKESK. The CDR3 contains 13 residues. CDR3 loop: CASSQARVDTQYF. The CDR3 DNA reads TGTGCCAGCAGCCAAGCCCGAGTTGATACGCAGTATTTT.

This clonotype was counted a few times. This chain joins TRBV10-3 and TRBJ2-2; 8 positions agree with TRBD1. Germline CDR1 reads ENHRY; CDR2 reads SYGVKD. Germline trimming cut 2 bases from V and 3 bases from J; bases unmatched to any gene: 2. This CDR3 has 15 residues. The CDR3 DNA follows: TGTGCCATCAGTGAGCTGACAGGGGACACCGGGGAGCTGTTTTTT. It encodes CAISELTGDTGELFF.

This chain connects TRBV20-1 to TRBJ2-2, with D possibly TRBD2 on 5 matching bases. The CDR3 spans 15 residues. V was trimmed by 6 bases and J by 8 bases, leaving 22 bases between them. The germline V gene encodes CDR1 DFQATT and CDR2 SNEGSKA (reference sequence). DNA for the CDR3: TGCAGTGCAACGCGCCGTCTCGGGGTATCTGGGGAGCTGTTTTTT. Amino acids: CSATRRLGVSGELFF.

This clonotype came up once. This chain connects TRBV15 to TRBJ1-5, with unresolved D. CDR1 and CDR2 (germline): LNHNV, YYDKDF (reference sequence). V lost 8 bases, J lost 0 bases, and 11 bases lay in between. CDR3 length: 14 amino acids. The CDR3 coding sequence is TGTGCCACCTCCCACGAGGGTAGCAATCAGCCCCAGCATTTT. As protein: CATSHEGSNQPQHF.

This clonotype was found many times. The chain carries TRBV7-2 and TRBJ2-1; 7 bases agree with TRBD2. The CDR3 totals 13 residues. After removal of 0 bases from V and 9 bases from J, the junction contained 2 bases not matched to a gene. The V gene's germline CDR1 is SGHTA and CDR2 FQGNSA. In DNA, the CDR3 is TGTGCCAGCAGCTTAGCAGGCGGGGGTGAGCAGTTCTTC. It specifies CASSLAGGGEQFF.

This clonotype has only a few counts. This sequence joins TRBV10-3 and TRBJ2-1, with TRBD1 identical over 7 bases. The trim removed 10 bases at V and 3 bases at J, leaving 6 bases unmatched. Looked up from germline, CDR1 is ENHRY and CDR2 is SYGVKD. The CDR3 is 13 residues long. The CDR3 sequence: CANSGTDYNEQFF. The CDR3 coding sequence is TGTGCCAACTCCGGGACAGACTACAATGAGCAGTTCTTC.

In its sample, this clonotype was seen many times. V and J are TRBV7-2 and TRBJ1-3, with D unresolved. Per the germline V gene, CDR1 is SGHTA and CDR2 is FQGNSA. V dropped 2 bases and J dropped 0 bases, with 14 bases sitting between them. The CDR3 consists of 17 residues. The CDR3 loop is CASSLTASSYSGNTIYF. CDR3 nucleotides: TGTGCCAGCAGCTTAACTGCTTCGTCCTACTCTGGAAACACCATATATTTT. Based on the CDR3 plus reference TRBV7-2 and TRBJ1-3, the full variable domain is GAGVSQSPSNKVTEKGKDVELRCDPISGHTALYWYRQSLGQGLEFLIYFQGNSAPDKSGLPSDRFSAERTGGSVSTLTIQRTQQEDSAVYLCASSLTASSYSGNTIYFGEGSWLTVV.

This clonotype has a handful of counts. The V call is TRBV28, the J call TRBJ2-7, with 10 bases matching TRBD2. This CDR3 has 14 amino acids. With 2 bases clipped from V and 3 bases from J, the junction kept 1 base outside the gene matches. CDR1 and CDR2 (germline): MDHEN, SYDVKM. This CDR3 reads CASSLVAGGYEQYF. The CDR3 DNA sequence: TGTGCCAGCAGTTTAGTAGCGGGGGGCTACGAGCAGTACTTC. The whole variable domain, filled in from reference TRBV28 and TRBJ2-7, reads DVKVTQSSRYLVKRTGEKVFLECVQDMDHENMFWYRQDPGLGLRLIYFSYDVKMKEKGDIPEGYSVSREKKERFSLILESASTNQTSMYLCASSLVAGGYEQYFGPGTRLTVT.

This clonotype was observed a few times. The chain recombines TRBV11-2 with TRBJ2-2; TRBD2 agrees at 12 bases. This CDR3 spans 15 amino acids. Germline V gene data show CDR1 as SGHAT and CDR2 as FQNNGV. Germline trimming cut 3 bases from V and 9 bases from J; bases unmatched to any gene: 5. The CDR3 loop reads CASSFVTSGSRELFF. For the CDR3, the DNA is TGTGCCAGCAGCTTCGTGACTAGCGGGAGCCGGGAGCTGTTTTTT.